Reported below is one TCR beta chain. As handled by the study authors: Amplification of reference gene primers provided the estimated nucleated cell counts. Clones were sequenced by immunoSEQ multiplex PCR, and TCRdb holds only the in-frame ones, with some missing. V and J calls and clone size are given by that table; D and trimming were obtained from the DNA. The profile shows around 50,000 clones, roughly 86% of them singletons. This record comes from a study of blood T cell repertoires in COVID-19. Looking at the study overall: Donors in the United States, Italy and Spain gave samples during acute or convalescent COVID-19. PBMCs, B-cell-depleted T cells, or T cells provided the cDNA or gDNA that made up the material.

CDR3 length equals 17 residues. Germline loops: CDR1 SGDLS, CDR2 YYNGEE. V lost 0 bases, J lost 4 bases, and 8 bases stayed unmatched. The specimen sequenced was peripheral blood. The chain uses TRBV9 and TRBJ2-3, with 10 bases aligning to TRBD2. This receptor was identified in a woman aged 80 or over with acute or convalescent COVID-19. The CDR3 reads CASSVGPSGSVADTQYF. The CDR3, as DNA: TGTGCCAGCAGCGTAGGCCCTAGCGGGAGTGTAGCAGATACGCAGTATTTT.